A single sample is the source of the 8 T cell receptor beta chains below, sequenced in a study of post-analysis software for immune sequencing data. The study's findings and limits: Relative to controls, patients had about 5 TRBV segments at higher frequency, with TRBV5-6, TRBV5-1 and TRBV20-1 among these.

Their target antigens are unknown. Every TCR beta cDNA library bore unique molecular identifiers. TCRdb used MiXCR to reprocess the PCR reads, holding one entry per CDR3 protein. The sample lists fewer than 850,000 distinct CDR3 sequences, approximately 30% seen once, with approximately 0.6% in the top ten. The sequencing sample was made of blood. Receptor source: a girl between 5 and 17 years old with multiple sclerosis.

In its sample, this clonotype was seen many times. V is TRBV5-1 and J is TRBJ1-2; D unresolved. CDR1 and CDR2 from the germline V gene are SGHRS and YFSETQ. The CDR3 covers 12 residues. Trimming shortened V by 1 base and J by 6 bases, and 7 bases separated the two germline ends. The CDR3 here is CASSLPGDGYTF. The CDR3 nucleotides are TGCGCCAGCAGCTTGCCTGGGGATGGCTACACCTTC.

This clonotype showed up just a few times. Since a much larger clone is just one base distant, this may be a read error. The chain uses TRBV10-3 and TRBJ2-3; D unresolved. The CDR3 covers 13 residues. Germline V gene lookup returns CDR1 ENHRY and CDR2 SYGVKD. V was cut by 2 bases and J by 8 bases, with 11 bases left in between. The CDR3 DNA follows: TGTGCCATCAGTGAGGGGTGGGAAGGTACGCAGTATTTT. It specifies CAISEGWEGTQYF.

In its sample, this clonotype was seen once. The CDR3, as DNA: TGTGCCAGCAGCTTAGGGGGACGGGCCTACAATGAGCAGTACTTC. Protein sequence: CASSLGGRAYNEQYF. The V gene is TRBV7-8, the J gene TRBJ2-1; D possibly matches TRBD1 or TRBD2 (5 bases each). Matching the DNA end better, TRBJ2-7 makes the J call doubtful. The CDR3 has 15 residues. CDR1 SGHVS and CDR2 FQNEAQ come from the germline V gene.

The chain carries TRBV20-1 and TRBJ2-4; D is unresolved. CDR3 size: 15 residues. CDR1 is DFQATT and CDR2 is SNEGSKA in the germline V gene (reference sequence). V was cut by 2 bases and J by 3 bases, with 14 bases left in between. The CDR3 here is CSARPTSLGKNIQYF. The CDR3 region has the DNA TGCAGTGCTAGACCGACTTCTCTGGGCAAAAACATTCAGTACTTC.

This chain links TRBV6-1 with TRBJ1-4; 8 positions match TRBD1. This CDR3 has 18 amino acids. Germline lookup yields CDR1 MNHNS and CDR2 SASEGT. V gave up 4 bases and J gave up 0 bases; unmatched junction bases: 10. This CDR3 is CASSVRAGGFATNEKLFF. The DNA for the CDR3 is TGTGCCAGCAGTGTCCGGGCAGGGGGCTTTGCAACTAATGAAAAACTGTTTTTT.

There are many counts of this clonotype. The chain links TRBV29-1 to TRBJ2-3; 9 bases agree with TRBD1. The CDR3 length is 18 residues. The V and J ends lost 1 base and 7 bases, in that order; junction bases with no gene match: 18. CDR1 is SQVTM, CDR2 ANQGSEA, per germline. CDR3 protein: CSVEGGQGPKARLNTQYF. The DNA for the CDR3 is TGCAGCGTTGAAGGCGGACAGGGGCCCAAAGCGAGGTTGAATACGCAGTATTTT.

The chain recombines TRBV20-1 with TRBJ2-4; no reliable D call. This CDR3 comprises 14 residues. CDR1 and CDR2 from the germline V gene are DFQATT and SNEGSKA (reference sequence). The V end was cut by 3 bases, the J end by 1 base, with 10 bases between. CDR3 region: CSASQMRAKNIQYF. DNA for the CDR3: TGCAGTGCTAGTCAGATGAGGGCCAAAAACATTCAGTACTTC.

The table lists this clonotype with many counts. The gene calls are TRBV6-6 and TRBJ1-2; D is unresolved. The V and J ends lost 7 bases and 4 bases respectively, with 7 bases between them. From germline, CDR1 is MNHNY and CDR2 SVGAGI (reference sequence). The CDR3 is made up of 11 amino acids. The CDR3 region is CASTNRYGYTF. The CDR3 coding sequence is TGTGCCAGCACAAATCGCTATGGCTACACCTTC.